This TCR beta chain appears in the sequencing data of a study of T cells after yellow fever vaccination (dated by TCRdb to about 2019). Background for the entire study: Libraries from fractions with low cell numbers were prepared with the SMART-Seq v4 Ultra Low Input RNA kit. Two healthy male donors, one aged 18 to 30 and one aged 30 to 40 years, made up the cohort. Bulk TCR alpha and beta repertoires were sequenced longitudinally to track T-cell clones before and after primary and booster YFV17D yellow fever vaccination. Bulk PBMC replicates and cell subsets were isolated from blood drawn at multiple timepoints before and after both primary and secondary immunization.

TCR cDNA was made using 5'RACE template switching, a step that added a universal primer site and unique molecular identifiers. cDNA synthesis was primed from both the TCR alpha and TCR beta constant segments. Libraries were amplified in two PCR steps, with sample barcodes and sequencing adapters added in the second step. Sequencing of the libraries was done on either Illumina HiSeq 2500 (2x100 bp) or NovaSeq (2x150 bp). The authors' analysis ran thus. Reads were demultiplexed and collapsed into UMI consensus sequences with MIGEC, and V(D)J alignment was performed with MiXCR. Using edgeR on replicate PBMC samples, clonotypes were called vaccine-responding if FDR was below 0.01 and the log2 fold change was above 5 up to day 15. Bulk clonotypes were assigned CD4 or CD8 identity according to which sequenced CD4 or CD8 repertoire held them at higher abundance. TCRdb reprocessing: public reads trimmed at Q25 with fastp, clones called with MiXCR, in-frame beta chains kept. Every distinct CDR3 protein forms one entry, paired with its most common genes and DNA. The V and J calls follow TCRdb's processing rather than the paper's. Within this sample are 150,000 or so distinct CDR3 sequences, with 6.5% to 8.5% of them counted one time only. The ten top clones hold approximately 2.5% of the sample.

General findings and caveats noted by the study authors: A small share of clonotypes was detected in both CD4 and CD8 compartments, with the overlap likely arising from convergent recombination. Because abundant contaminating clonotypes from the bulk population could be contained in FACS-sorted repertoires, computational filtering was required. Because only a couple of donors were included in the study, the extent to which the findings can be generalized is limited. The secondary T-cell response was found to be weaker but faster than the primary response, with a peak reached on day 5 rather than on day 15. After the booster, most of the clones that had expanded following primary vaccination were detected again (about 95% of CD4 and around 88% of CD8), which suggests that memory was broadly maintained.

This clonotype has a count of ten or more. What antigen it recognizes has not been identified. Base qualities are not recorded, but no much larger clone differs from it by a single base. The intended sense of this specimen's treatment or condition label: live attenuated yellow fever vaccine strain. A standard Ficoll-Paque protocol was used to isolate PBMCs from peripheral blood. CD4 and CD8 T-cell fractions were isolated with Dynabeads CD4 and CD8 positive selection kits. RNA was extracted with TriZol from bulk PBMCs, CD4 and CD8 fractions, and dextramer-positive and dextramer-negative fractions. From the germline V gene (reference sequence), CDR1 is SEHNR and CDR2 is FQNEAQ. From the cysteine up to the phenylalanine, the CDR3 has a length of 16 residues. Only the CDR3 DNA is retained, 48 bases long and in frame from the first base. Compared with germline, V lacks 2 bases and J lacks 4 bases; bases without a gene match: 10.

The source material was CD4+ T cells sorted from PBMCs, sampled 5 days after the first yellow fever vaccination. Rearrangement joined TRBV7-9 to TRBJ1-2, and TRBD1 matches 7 of the central bases. This sequence was found in a man younger than 35 who received the YFV17D yellow fever vaccine. This receptor carries the CDR3 CASSLWRGQIIYGYTF. The DNA sequence follows: TGTGCCAGCAGCTTATGGAGGGGACAGATTATCTATGGCTACACCTTC.